This TCR beta chain was profiled in a study of T cell repertoires in cytomegalovirus infection. On this clonotype itself: The antigen remains undetermined.

The CDR3 covers 14 residues. Germline loops: CDR1 MGHRA, CDR2 YSYEKL. V lost 3 bases and J lost 6, with 14 bases in between. Each CDR3 protein is one row after TCRdb ran MiXCR on the reads. The sample consists of 800,000 to 950,000 distinct CDR3 sequences, 30% to 35% of them appearing once. The source was cultured CD8+ T cells from PBMCs, collected from culture after CMV antigen stimulation. This TCR was sampled from a human donor in good health (CMV status not recorded). Some clones in this sample may be carry-over from other donors' samples. The V and J genes are TRBV4-1 and TRBJ1-1; perhaps TRBD1 as D (6 bases). The CDR3 protein is CASSHFRGRSEAFF. DNA for the CDR3: TGCGCCAGCAGCCACTTCAGGGGTCGGTCTGAAGCTTTCTTT.